These 22 T cell receptor beta chains originate from one sample sequenced in a study of blood T cell repertoires in COVID-19. TCRdb's table, derived via immunoSEQ multiplex PCR, lists solely in-frame clones and lacks some. The sample carries about 150,000 clones, about nine tenths recorded once. Sequenced: peripheral blood. Source of these receptors: a woman in her sixties with active or convalescent COVID-19.

The chain recombines TRBV13 with TRBJ1-6, with 7 bases aligning to TRBD1. Germline V gene sequence: CDR1 PRHDT, CDR2 FYEKMQ (reference sequence). V was pared by 4 bases and J by 10 bases, with 7 bases of the junction left unmatched. The CDR3 extends over 14 amino acids. The CDR3, as DNA: TGTGCCAGCAGCTCCGGGACAGTAGGGTCACCCCTCCACTTT. This codes for CASSSGTVGSPLHF.

The J gene is TRBJ2-7, the V gene TRBV7-2; tentative D call: TRBD1 (5 bases). Germline V CDR1 and CDR2: SGHTA, FQGNSA. Trimming left V 1 base short and J 4 bases short, with 14 bases between. The CDR3 covers 15 residues. The CDR3 is CASSLVSGISYEQYF. Written as DNA, the CDR3 is TGTGCCAGCAGCTTAGTGTCAGGGATTTCGTACGAGCAGTACTTC.

The rearrangement uses TRBV1 and TRBJ1-5; whether TRBD1, the table's D call, matches the DNA was not checked. TRBV1 represents a pseudogene. The CDR3 is 15 amino acids. The CDR3 region has the DNA TGCACCAGCAGCCTACCGGGACAGGGTAATCAGCCCCAGCATTTT. Its protein is CTSSLPGQGNQPQHF.

This clone has only one observation. The chain has TRBV7-2 and TRBJ2-3; a possible D gene is TRBD2 (6 bases). The CDR3 consists of 15 residues. The germline V gene has CDR1 SGHTA and CDR2 FQGNSA. V was clipped by 5 bases and J by 0 bases, with 12 bases between them. The CDR3 reads CASSPGLASTDTQYF. The CDR3, as DNA: TGTGCCAGCAGCCCGGGACTGGCCAGCACAGATACGCAGTATTTT.

CDR3 amino acids: CASSQVFRETQYF. The DNA of the CDR3 is TGTGCCAGCAGCCAAGTGTTTCGAGAGACCCAGTACTTC. The genes are TRBV14 and TRBJ2-5; D gene ambiguous. Trimming took 1 base from V and 4 from J, leaving 7 bases between them. The CDR3 is 13 amino acids. The germline CDR1 and CDR2 sequences are SGHDN and FVKESK.

The chain links TRBV6-4 to TRBJ2-3; D is perhaps TRBD2 (6 bases). Germline CDR1 and CDR2: MRHNA and SNTAGT. CDR3 size: 16 residues. V lost 4 bases to trimming and J lost 1 base, with 15 bases between them. The CDR3, as DNA: TGTGCCAGCAGTGTGGGCCCGGGGACTGGCACAGATACGCAGTATTTT. Protein: CASSVGPGTGTDTQYF.

V gene TRBV3-1 (or the pseudogene TRBV3-2) combines with J gene TRBJ1-5; the D gene is possibly TRBD1 (5 bases). Trimming stripped 3 bases from V and 5 bases from J, with 14 bases between. This CDR3 contains 15 residues. Per the germline V gene, CDR1 is LGHDT and CDR2 is YNNKEL (reference sequence). The CDR3 is CASSQGRGGDQPQHF. CDR3 DNA sequence: TGTGCCAGCAGCCAGGGGAGGGGAGGCGATCAGCCCCAGCATTTT.

V and J are TRBV18 and TRBJ2-2; possible D gene TRBD1, 6 bases. The CDR3 runs 16 residues. Germline CDR1 KGHSH, CDR2 LQKENI. Trimming took off 4 bases at V and 0 bases at J, with 12 bases between the two ends. This chain's CDR3 is CASSRPGDANTGELFF. CDR3 bases: TGTGCCAGCTCACGCCCAGGGGATGCGAACACCGGGGAGCTGTTTTTT.

This clone was counted a single time. The chain links TRBV7-2 to TRBJ1-6; D not certain. The CDR3 runs 16 residues. Trimming took off 2 bases at V and 7 bases at J, with 15 bases between the two ends. From germline, CDR1 is SGHTA and CDR2 FQGNSA. In DNA, the CDR3 is TGTGCCAGCAGCTTAAATGTCGGCGGCTTCAATTCACCCCTCCACTTT. Encoded protein: CASSLNVGGFNSPLHF.

The rearrangement uses TRBV14 and TRBJ2-4; TRBD2 aligns across 7 bases. The CDR3 runs to 16 residues. The germline V gene encodes CDR1 SGHDN and CDR2 FVKESK. Trimming cost V 2 bases and J 0 bases; bases outside gene matches: 4. CDR3 in DNA: TGTGCCAGCAGCCAACTGGGCGGGGGAGCCAAAAACATTCAGTACTTC. Residues: CASSQLGGGAKNIQYF.

CDR3 in DNA: TGTGCCAGCAGCTCGCGAGCGTCGGGACAACCGAATGAAAAACTGTTTTTT. This encodes CASSSRASGQPNEKLFF. This sequence joins TRBV7-8 and TRBJ1-4; D perhaps matches TRBD1 (6 bases). The CDR3 runs 17 residues. The V gene lost 4 bases and the J gene lost 5 bases, with 20 bases spanning the gap. CDR1 is SGHVS, CDR2 FQNEAQ, per germline.

The genes are TRBV18 and TRBJ2-1; 9 bases fit TRBD2. Losses at the gene ends were 1 base for V and 4 bases for J; bases not matched to a gene: 5. The germline CDR1 and CDR2 sequences are KGHSH and LQKENI. The CDR3 consists of 16 residues. Written as DNA, the CDR3 is TGTGCCAGCTCACCACTAGCGGGGGCCCTTTACAATGAGCAGTTCTTC. Translation gives CASSPLAGALYNEQFF.

This chain links TRBV19 with TRBJ1-5; possible D gene TRBD1, 6 bases. The CDR3 has 13 residues. The germline gives CDR1 LNHDA, CDR2 SQIVND (reference sequence). The V end was cut by 9 bases, the J end by 3 bases, with 12 bases between. The CDR3 here is CASIRDNNQPQHF. The CDR3 nucleotides are TGTGCCAGCATACGGGACAACAATCAGCCCCAGCATTTT.

The V gene is TRBV7-2, the J gene TRBJ2-7; D may be TRBD1 (5 bases). CDR3 length equals 16 residues. Germline CDR1 and CDR2: SGHTA and FQGNSA. The germline V and J ends were trimmed by 1 base and 6 bases, with 19 bases remaining between them. CDR3 sequence reads: CASSLGNRTPVAEQYF. CDR3 nucleotides: TGTGCCAGCAGCTTAGGCAACAGGACGCCTGTGGCCGAGCAGTACTTC.

The gene calls are TRBV18 and TRBJ1-2; the D is unclear. The CDR3 runs 14 residues. CDR1 is KGHSH and CDR2 is LQKENI in the germline V gene. Between the trimmed V and J ends, which lost 0 bases and 4 bases, there was a span of 9 bases. CDR3 amino acids: CASSPPGESYGYTF. The CDR3 region has the DNA TGTGCCAGCTCACCACCGGGAGAGAGCTATGGCTACACCTTC.

By share, this clone ranks as medium-sized. The rearrangement uses TRBV7-8 and TRBJ1-6, with TRBD1 identical over 7 bases. The V segment lost 4 bases and the J segment 0 bases; nucleotides outside the gene matches: 3. The V gene's germline CDR1 is SGHVS and CDR2 FQNEAQ. This CDR3 comprises 16 residues. CDR3 residues: CASSSHRGSYNSPLHF. The CDR3 DNA reads as TGTGCCAGCAGCTCACACAGGGGCTCCTATAATTCACCCCTCCACTTT.

The rearrangement joins TRBV3-1 (or the pseudogene TRBV3-2) to TRBJ1-2; weak D call: TRBD1 (6 bases). The CDR3 runs to 14 residues. Between the trimmed V and J ends, which lost 4 bases and 7 bases, there was a span of 16 bases. Germline V CDR1 and CDR2: LGHDT, YNNKEL (reference sequence). CDR3 DNA: TGTGCCAGCAGCCCGGACGGGGGGCCCGTTGGCTACACCTTC. This codes for CASSPDGGPVGYTF.

The chain employs TRBV30 and TRBJ1-5, with D perhaps TRBD1 (5 bases). Germline CDR1 GTSNPN, CDR2 SVGIG (reference sequence). The V and J ends lost 0 bases and 0 bases respectively, with 15 bases between them. There are 17 residues in the CDR3. The CDR3 region has the DNA TGTGCCTGGAGTGTACTTGGGGATGGGGCTAGCAATCAGCCCCAGCATTTT. Translation: CAWSVLGDGASNQPQHF.

The chain employs TRBV5-1 and TRBJ2-5, with 8 bases identical to TRBD1. J gave up 4 bases and V 3 bases, and 8 bases lay outside the gene matches. The CDR3 consists of 15 residues. Per the germline V gene, CDR1 is SGHRS and CDR2 is YFSETQ. CDR3 DNA sequence: TGCGCCAGCAGCTCACGACAGGGGAGTTCAGAGACCCAGTACTTC. It yields the protein CASSSRQGSSETQYF.

This chain joins TRBV9 and TRBJ2-1; D is possibly TRBD2 (6 bases). The germline CDR1 and CDR2 sequences are SGDLS and YYNGEE. This CDR3 spans 13 amino acids. V dropped 1 base and J dropped 5 bases, with 7 bases sitting between them. CDR3 sequence (DNA): TGTGCCAGCAGCGTATGGGGGGACAATGAGCAGTTCTTC. Its translation: CASSVWGDNEQFF.

The chain combines TRBV4-3 with TRBJ1-1; D call uncertain. The CDR3 loop spans 15 amino acids. The germline gives CDR1 LGHNA, CDR2 YSLEER. Trimming stripped 1 base from V and 1 base from J, with 10 bases between. The CDR3 is CASSQVFGENTEAFF. The DNA of the CDR3 is TGCGCCAGCAGCCAAGTTTTCGGGGAGAACACTGAAGCTTTCTTT.

This clone was seen a few times. This chain links TRBV18 with TRBJ2-2; 9 bases map to TRBD2. With V trimmed by 3 bases and J by 1 base, 9 bases remained unmatched. CDR1 KGHSH and CDR2 LQKENI come from the germline V gene. The CDR3 length is 18 residues. CDR3 nucleotides: TGTGCCAGCTCACCCAATAGCGGGGGTCCTTTGAACACCGGGGAGCTGTTTTTT. It specifies CASSPNSGGPLNTGELFF.